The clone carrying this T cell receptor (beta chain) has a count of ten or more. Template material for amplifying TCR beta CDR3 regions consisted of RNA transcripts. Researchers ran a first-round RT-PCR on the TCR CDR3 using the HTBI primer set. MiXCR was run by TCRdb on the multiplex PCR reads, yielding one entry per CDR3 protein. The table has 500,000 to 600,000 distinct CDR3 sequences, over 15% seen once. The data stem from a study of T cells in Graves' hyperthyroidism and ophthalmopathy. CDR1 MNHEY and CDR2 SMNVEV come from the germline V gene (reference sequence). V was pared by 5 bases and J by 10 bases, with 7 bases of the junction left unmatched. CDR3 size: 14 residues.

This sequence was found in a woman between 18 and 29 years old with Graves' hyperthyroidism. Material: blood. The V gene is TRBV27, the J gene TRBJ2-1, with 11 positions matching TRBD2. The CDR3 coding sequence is TGTGCCAGCAGTGGTGGACTAGCGGGTTGGGAGCAGTTCTTC. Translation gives CASSGGLAGWEQFF.